This T cell receptor beta chain was sequenced in a study of cytomegalovirus exposure and HLA in healthy donors. Notes on the study in general: Rarity marked most TCR sequences, yet some public TCRs occurred in many donors. The listing of roughly 160 TCR beta chains classed them as cytomegalovirus-associated. In vitro work confirmed that a few CMV-associated chains recognize CMV antigens.

As regards this clone: What it recognizes is unknown.

This table comes from immunoSEQ multiplex PCR, and its TCRdb copy is limited to in-frame clones, with some not included. The data show approximately 200,000 clones, 90% to 95% seen once. Separate from the approximately 730-subject first cohort, the roughly 120-subject validation cohort was the one that the donors belonged to. The CDR3 extends over 16 amino acids. V was shortened by 2 bases and J by 5 bases, with 19 bases between the two germline ends. Germline V CDR1 and CDR2: LNHNV, YYDKDF (reference sequence). The chain is built from TRBV15 and TRBJ2-7, with D possibly TRBD1 on 6 matching bases. Sequenced material: PBMCs. The sequence was obtained from a young woman in good health and CMV-seronegative. CDR3 in DNA: TGTGCCACCAGCAGACGACCTACAGGGTCGGTTAACGAGCAGTACTTC. Its translation is CATSRRPTGSVNEQYF.